This section outlines one T cell receptor beta chain sequence together with its context. Its antigen remains undetermined. No much larger clonotype is one base removed from it; base qualities were not supplied. The CDR1 and CDR2 encoded by the germline V gene are SGHVS and FNYEAQ. The V end loses 1 base and the J end loses 2 bases, and a stretch of 10 bases separates them. From cysteine to phenylalanine, the CDR3 is 15 amino acids long. This entry keeps only the CDR3 DNA: 45 bases, framed from base 1. Reads for this sample came from an Illumina HiSeq 2500. Quantitative 5'-RACE with molecular barcodes was the method used to prepare the TCR beta libraries. The authors' pipeline ran thus. A new computational method, built on a probabilistic model of VDJ rearrangement, was used to identify disease-linked TCR variants. The raw public reads went through TCRdb reprocessing: fastp at Q25, MiXCR clone calling, in-frame beta chains kept. CDR3 protein sequences are deduplicated, and each keeps its most common genes and DNA. It is TCRdb's table, rather than the study itself, that gives the V and J calls and clone size. This sample holds 200,000 to 250,000 distinct CDR3 sequences; 15% to 20% were observed only once. The ten largest clones add up to approximately 42% of the sample.

The record originates from a study of CD8 T cells in ankylosing spondylitis (TCRdb year 2017). About the full investigation: The study set out to find disease-linked TCR variants by profiling T cell receptor beta repertoires in ankylosing spondylitis patients and healthy donors. In total, the full study cohort was made up of some 110 healthy donors and 25 ankylosing spondylitis patients. Peripheral blood samples were taken, and synovial fluid was additionally collected from ankylosing spondylitis patients. Summary of the overall study and its limitations: A TCR beta motif made up of several highly homologous amino acid variants appeared to be characteristic of blood from ankylosing spondylitis patients. Some of the motif variants had been reported before in the synovial fluid and blood of reactive arthritis patients, a finding that suggests common disease-initiation mechanisms. The disease-linked clones showed a CD8+ phenotype and occurred at relatively low frequencies in peripheral blood. According to the report, matched synovial fluid samples from ankylosing spondylitis patients were significantly enriched for the disease-linked clones.

Specimen: blood, either unsorted or a sorted T cell fraction (not recorded which). The source is a male donor with ankylosing spondylitis. The V and J segments used are TRBV7-6 and TRBJ2-3, with no confident D gene call. The nucleotide sequence is TGTGCCAGCAGCTTAGGATGGCAGACCACAGATACGCAGTATTTT. Its protein product is CASSLGWQTTDTQYF.